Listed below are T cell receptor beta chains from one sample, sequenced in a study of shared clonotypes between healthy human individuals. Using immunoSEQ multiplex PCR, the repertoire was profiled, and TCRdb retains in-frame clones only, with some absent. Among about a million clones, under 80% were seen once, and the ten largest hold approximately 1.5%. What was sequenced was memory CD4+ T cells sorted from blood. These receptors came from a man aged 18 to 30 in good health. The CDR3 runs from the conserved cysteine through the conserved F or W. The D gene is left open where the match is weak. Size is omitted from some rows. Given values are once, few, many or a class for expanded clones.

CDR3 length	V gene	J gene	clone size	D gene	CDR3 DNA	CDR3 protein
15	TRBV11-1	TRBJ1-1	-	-	TGTGCCAGCAGCTCAACCCCGGGGAAGAACACTGAAGCTTTCTTT	CASSSTPGKNTEAFF
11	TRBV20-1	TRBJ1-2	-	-	TGCAGTGCTGGGGACTCTTATGGCTACACCTTC	CSAGDSYGYTF
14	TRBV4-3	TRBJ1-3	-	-	TGCGCCAGCAGCCAAGTTCTCAAGGAAAACACCATATATTTT	CASSQVLKENTIYF
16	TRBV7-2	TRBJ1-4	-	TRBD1	TGTGCCAGCAGCTGGACCTCCGGGACAGGGACCGAAAAACTGTTTTTT	CASSWTSGTGTEKLFF
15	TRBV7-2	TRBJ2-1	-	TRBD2	TGTGCCAGCAGCTTAGCCAGCGGGGGACCCAATGAGCAGTTCTTC	CASSLASGGPNEQFF
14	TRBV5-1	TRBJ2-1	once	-	TGCGCCAGCAGCAGAGGACCCTCCCAGGATGAGCAGTTCTTC	CASSRGPSQDEQFF
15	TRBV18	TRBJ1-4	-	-	TGTGCCAGCTCACCTCCTGGGGCAACTAATGAAAAACTGTTTTTT	CASSPPGATNEKLFF
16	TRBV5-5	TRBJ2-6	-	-	TGTGCCAGCAGCTTGAGAGGTCCCTCTGGGGCCAACGTCCTGACTTTC	CASSLRGPSGANVLTF
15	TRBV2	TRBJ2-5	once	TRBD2	TGTGCCAGCAGTGATTCGCGGGGGGAGCAAGAGACCCAGTACTTC	CASSDSRGEQETQYF
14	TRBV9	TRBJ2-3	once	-	TGTGCCAGCAGCGCTCAGGGGAGCACAGATACGCAGTATTTT	CASSAQGSTDTQYF
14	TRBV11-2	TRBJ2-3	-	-	TGTGCCAGCAGCCCCGACAGACTCACAGATACGCAGTATTTT	CASSPDRLTDTQYF